The sequence of this TCR beta chain was determined in a study of blood T cell repertoires in COVID-19. Study-level background: The study drew acute and convalescent COVID-19 samples from the United States, Italy and Spain.

In germline, CDR1 is SEHNR, CDR2 FQNEAQ (reference sequence). This CDR3 contains 16 residues. Trimming removed 2 bases from V and 2 bases from J, with 16 bases in between. Profiling relied on immunoSEQ multiplex PCR, and the TCRdb table lists in-frame clones only, not all of them. Altogether some 200,000 clones are present, about 86% being singletons, with the ten largest covering around 0.88%. This TCR was sampled from a woman younger than 35 who had recovered from COVID-19. This rearrangement joins TRBV7-9 to TRBJ2-7; D might be TRBD1 (6 bases). Sequencing was done on a sample of peripheral blood. CDR3 protein: CASSLQRPGVPYEQYF. CDR3 in DNA: TGTGCCAGCAGCTTACAAAGGCCAGGGGTCCCCTACGAGCAGTACTTC.